The next 21 T cell receptor beta chains were all read from a single sample in a study of T-cell reconstitution after alpha-beta-depleted transplantation in children. Unique molecular identifiers were incorporated when the TCRbeta library was constructed. Each CDR3 protein gets one entry after TCRdb re-called the PCR reads with MiXCR. This table has roughly 590,000 distinct CDR3 sequences, roughly 17% appearing once. Sample: PBMCs from the stem cell graft donor, taken from the stem cell graft. These receptors were collected from a human donor who donated a stem cell graft to a child with acute myeloid leukemia.

This clonotype was counted once. The V and J genes are TRBV11-2 and TRBJ2-7; 9 nucleotides match TRBD1. The CDR3 covers 17 residues. CDR1 is SGHAT, CDR2 FQNNGV, per germline. V trimming: 2 bases; J trimming: 2 bases; junction bases outside the gene matches: 10. The CDR3 DNA is TGTGCCAGCAGCTTAACGGATACAGGGGGCGAACCCTACGAGCAGTACGTC. This gives the protein CASSLTDTGGEPYEQYV.

This clonotype was counted ten times or more. The chain uses TRBV20-1 and TRBJ1-2; 10 bases are shared with TRBD1. Per germline, CDR1 DFQATT and CDR2 SNEGSKA (reference sequence). This CDR3 is 15 amino acids long. Unmatched junction bases numbered 6, after V lost 0 bases and J lost 5 bases. CDR3 region: CSARDPRQGAYGYTF. The DNA of the CDR3 is TGCAGTGCTAGAGACCCCAGACAGGGGGCTTATGGCTACACCTTC.

This clonotype was recorded many times. This sequence joins TRBV24-1 and TRBJ2-1; the D gene is possibly TRBD2 (6 bases). The CDR3 loop spans 15 amino acids. Trimming stripped 3 bases from V and 8 bases from J, with 16 bases between. The germline V gene has CDR1 KGHDR and CDR2 SFDVKD. The CDR3 DNA sequence: TGTGCCACCAGTGATGGGTCGGGGAGGATCGATGAGCAGTTCTTC. As protein: CATSDGSGRIDEQFF.

This clonotype has only a few counts. This chain links TRBV6-2 or TRBV6-3 with TRBJ2-1; D possibly matches TRBD1 or TRBD2 (5 bases each). CDR1 is MNHEY, CDR2 SVGEGT, per germline. The germline V and J ends were trimmed by 3 bases and 10 bases, with 16 bases remaining between them. The CDR3 runs to 14 residues. CDR3 region: CASSYSPGAREQFF. In nucleotides, the CDR3 is TGTGCCAGCAGTTATTCTCCCGGGGCCCGGGAGCAGTTCTTC.

This clonotype was observed many times. The V gene is TRBV20-1, the J gene TRBJ2-6; D possibly corresponds to TRBD1 (6 bases). The CDR3 is made up of 18 amino acids. V was trimmed by 5 bases and J by 1 base, leaving 21 bases between them. The germline V gene has CDR1 DFQATT and CDR2 SNEGSKA (reference sequence). The DNA for the CDR3 is TGCAGTGCTGTCGTCACAGGGAAAATTGGGTCTGGGGCCAACGTCCTGACTTTC. It encodes CSAVVTGKIGSGANVLTF.

Here the CDR3 reads CASSLAASGAYEQYF. The DNA of the CDR3 is TGTGCCAGCAGTTTAGCGGCTAGCGGGGCCTACGAGCAGTACTTC. The chain links TRBV28 to TRBJ2-7; 9 nucleotides align to TRBD2. The junction had 4 bases not matched to a gene; V was cut back by 2 bases and J by 2 bases. The CDR3 covers 15 residues. Per germline, CDR1 MDHEN and CDR2 SYDVKM. Full variable domain (outside the CDR3, taken from reference TRBV28 and TRBJ2-7): DVKVTQSSRYLVKRTGEKVFLECVQDMDHENMFWYRQDPGLGLRLIYFSYDVKMKEKGDIPEGYSVSREKKERFSLILESASTNQTSMYLCASSLAASGAYEQYFGPGTRLTVT.

This clonotype has only a few counts. This rearrangement joins TRBV5-1 to TRBJ1-1; no reliable D call. Germline loops: CDR1 SGHRS, CDR2 YFSETQ. Deletions cut 3 bases from V and 3 bases from J, with 9 bases between. The CDR3 length is 13 residues. As DNA, the CDR3 is TGCGCCAGCAGCTCCTCACCGTACACTGAAGCTTTCTTT. Residues: CASSSSPYTEAFF.

The chain carries TRBV15 and TRBJ2-1; D perhaps matches TRBD2 (7 bases). This CDR3 is 14 amino acids long. V shed 5 bases and J shed 8 bases, with 16 bases lying between them. The V gene's germline CDR1 is LNHNV and CDR2 YYDKDF (reference sequence). DNA for the CDR3: TGTGCCACCAGCGGGGTGGGGGGGCTGCATGAGCAGTTCTTC. This gives the protein CATSGVGGLHEQFF.

This clonotype turned up a few times. V is TRBV28 and J is TRBJ2-3, with D perhaps TRBD2 (7 bases). This CDR3 is built from 16 residues. V was trimmed by 4 bases and J by 6 bases, leaving 20 bases between them. Germline assignment: CDR1 MDHEN and CDR2 SYDVKM. CDR3 region: CASSSFGRGGGDTQYF. CDR3 nucleotides: TGTGCCAGCAGTTCTTTCGGCAGGGGAGGGGGTGATACGCAGTATTTT.

This clonotype was seen many times. The J gene is TRBJ2-1, the V gene TRBV29-1; D possibly corresponds to TRBD1 (6 bases). The V and J ends lost 5 bases and 6 bases respectively, with 20 bases between them. The CDR3 sequence is 15 residues long. Germline-derived CDR1 and CDR2 are SQVTM and ANQGSEA. The CDR3 protein is CSVPYRAPTFNEQFF. The CDR3 DNA is TGCAGCGTTCCATACAGGGCGCCGACCTTCAATGAGCAGTTCTTC.

At least ten counts were recorded for this clonotype. The V gene is TRBV21-1, the J gene TRBJ2-7; the table gives TRBD1 as D, unverified against the DNA. TRBV21-1 is flagged as a pseudogene. The CDR3 covers 15 residues. DNA for the CDR3: TGTGCCAGCAGCAAAGTTACAGGGGCAGCCTACGAGCAGTACGTC. Its translation: CASSKVTGAAYEQYV.

V is TRBV11-2 and J is TRBJ2-3; 9 nucleotides match TRBD1. Losses at the gene ends were 4 bases for V and 6 bases for J; bases not matched to a gene: 5. The germline V gene has CDR1 SGHAT and CDR2 FQNNGV. The CDR3 totals 14 residues. CDR3 sequence reads: CASSWTTGGDTQYF. The CDR3 region has the DNA TGTGCCAGCAGCTGGACGACAGGGGGGGATACGCAGTATTTT.

This clonotype was seen a few times. The chain recombines TRBV10-2 with TRBJ2-7; TRBD2 agrees at 12 bases. The CDR3 extends over 15 amino acids. The germline V gene encodes CDR1 WSHSY and CDR2 SAAADI. The V and J ends lost 6 bases and 2 bases, in that order; junction bases with no gene match: 5. CDR3 loop: CASSPGLAGTYEQYV. DNA of the CDR3: TGCGCCAGCAGCCCAGGACTAGCGGGGACCTACGAGCAGTACGTC.

This clonotype occurred a few times. The rearrangement uses TRBV12-3 or TRBV12-4 and TRBJ2-5, with D possibly TRBD1 on 6 matching bases. The CDR3 has 16 residues. Trimming stripped 4 bases from V and 4 bases from J, with 19 bases between. The CDR3 region is CASSSDRADRSETQYF. The CDR3, as DNA: TGTGCCAGCAGTTCGGACAGAGCAGACCGATCAGAGACCCAGTACTTC.

This clonotype has more than one count but fewer than ten. The V gene is TRBV6-1, the J gene TRBJ2-7; TRBD1 agrees at 8 bases. This CDR3 has 15 residues. The V gene end was trimmed by 7 bases and the J gene end by 3 bases; junction bases not matched to a gene: 11. Germline CDR1 reads MNHNS; CDR2 reads SASEGT. The CDR3 bases are TGTGCCAGCATCCAAGGGCAGGGGGCTATCTACGAGCAGTACGTC. It codes for CASIQGQGAIYEQYV.

This clonotype was seen at least ten times. V and J are TRBV20-1 and TRBJ2-5, with D unresolved. Germline-derived CDR1 and CDR2 are DFQATT and SNEGSKA (reference sequence). There are 11 residues in the CDR3. The V end lost 8 bases, the J end lost 5 bases, and 12 bases lay between the germline ends. CDR3 nucleotide sequence: TGCAGTAAAGGGCGAAGGGAGACCCAGTACTTC. Residues: CSKGRRETQYF.

This clonotype came up a few times. The chain carries TRBV6-5 and TRBJ2-5; tentatively, D is TRBD1 (6 bases). Germline CDR1 reads MNHEY; CDR2 reads SVGAGI. The CDR3 is made up of 14 amino acids. V lost 2 bases to trimming and J lost 1 base, with 8 bases between them. CDR3 protein: CASSYTQGQETQYF. The CDR3 nucleotides are TGTGCCAGCAGTTACACACAGGGCCAAGAGACCCAGTACTTC.

The genes are TRBV6-1 and TRBJ1-2; possible D gene TRBD1, 5 bases. Trimming removed 4 bases at V and 8 bases at J, with 14 bases between. The V gene's germline CDR1 is MNHNS and CDR2 SASEGT. The CDR3 spans 13 residues. The CDR3 sequence is CASSGWGGDGYTF. The CDR3 DNA reads as TGTGCCAGCAGTGGATGGGGGGGAGACGGCTACACCTTC.

This chain uses TRBV24-1 with TRBJ2-1; D might be TRBD1 (6 bases). V lost 4 bases and J lost 6, with 15 bases in between. In germline, CDR1 is KGHDR, CDR2 SFDVKD. This CDR3 has 15 amino acids. CDR3 nucleotide sequence: TGTGCCACCAGTGAGCCGGGACACATGACCAATGAGCAGTTCTTC. Residues: CATSEPGHMTNEQFF.

This chain links TRBV20-1 with TRBJ2-6, with D tentatively TRBD2 (7 bases). The CDR3 contains 19 residues. V gave up 0 bases and J gave up 0 bases, with 18 bases separating them. The germline gives CDR1 DFQATT, CDR2 SNEGSKA (reference sequence). CDR3 sequence (DNA): TGCAGTGCTAGAGATCCCCCGCGGCGGGGGCTCTCTGGGGCCAACGTCCTGACTTTC. This gives the protein CSARDPPRRGLSGANVLTF.

This clonotype has only a few counts. V gene TRBV24-1 combines with J gene TRBJ2-1, with D possibly being TRBD2 (6 bases). The V end lost 4 bases, the J end lost 2 bases, and 11 bases lay between the germline ends. Germline V gene sequence: CDR1 KGHDR, CDR2 SFDVKD. The CDR3 sequence is 15 residues long. In DNA form, the CDR3 reads TGTGCCACCAGTGACGGCGGGGAAACCTACAATGAGCAGTTCTTC. Its protein is CATSDGGETYNEQFF.